This record concerns one TCR beta chain sequence. Many counts were recorded for this clone. No cognate antigen has been identified for it. Base qualities are not at hand, and no much larger clone is one base apart. The sample comes from a study of blood T cell repertoires in COVID-19 (dated by TCRdb to 2018 to 2021). About the study as a whole: The collaborator samples originated in the United States, Italy and Spain and spanned the acute and convalescent phases of COVID-19. Where HLA class I and class II types were available, the types were taken from metadata supplied by the sample provider, not from assay-based typing. The material from the prospective study consisted of cDNA or gDNA derived from T cells, B-cell-depleted T cells, or PBMCs. The repertoires were released in a freely available public database meant as a resource for research on the immune response to SARS-CoV-2. The dataset comprised deeply sampled blood TCRbeta repertoires from subjects exposed to, actively infected with, or recovered from COVID-19. A de-identified subject ID, COVID-19 status, age in years and sex were almost always included in the sample metadata. The samples were drawn from two sources: the first 160 participants of the ongoing ImmuneRACE study, and about 1,300 subjects contributed by 6 global collaborators. Overall results and qualifications from the work: The quantity of clinical and demographic metadata differed by source and by participant and was supplied without curation.

TCRbeta CDR3 regions were amplified from genomic DNA using the immunoSEQ Assay, a bias-controlled multiplex PCR. In the authors' own workflow: The number of nucleated cells in each sample was estimated from the amplification of reference gene primers within the assay. Sequence reads were collapsed and filtered to measure the absolute abundance of every unique TCRbeta CDR3 rearrangement. For each sample, productive Simpson clonality was calculated by taking the square root of Simpson's diversity index across productive rearrangements. TCRdb mirrors the immuneACCESS table, restricted to in-frame sequences. Some clones are absent from its copies; in checked studies, under half trace to an unresolved V gene, and the reason for the others is unknown. V, J and clone size reflect that table, while D and trimming were determined from the DNA. The sample yields 90,000 to 100,000 clones; around nine tenths were counted once. In total, the top ten clones hold approximately 1.6% of the sample.

V and J are truncated by 11 bases and 3 bases respectively, leaving an intervening sequence of 19 bases. The CDR3 goes from the cysteine to the phenylalanine over 14 residues. The CDR3 DNA has 42 bases and is translated from base 1. In the germline V gene (reference sequence), CDR1 corresponds to SEHNR and CDR2 to FQNEAQ. The collaborating institutions used their own protocols to collect whole blood in K2EDTA tubes. For TCRbeta analysis, collaborators shipped samples in one of three forms: frozen whole blood, isolated PBMCs, or DNA extracted from either of those sample types. Sequencing was performed on peripheral blood. In this chain, TRBV7-9 is recombined with TRBJ2-5; TRBD2 is a possible D gene, resting on 7 matching bases. This TCR was sampled from a man older than 75 with acute or convalescent COVID-19. The DNA is TGTGCCGTCCAAGGGAGGGGGGCGGAAGAGACCCAGTACTTC. It codes for CAVQGRGAEETQYF.